This TCR beta chain was observed in a study of blood T cell repertoires in COVID-19. Study at large: From the United States, Italy and Spain came samples of acute and convalescent COVID-19. In each case, the material was cDNA or gDNA derived from T cells, B-cell-depleted T cells, or PBMCs.

Germline-derived CDR1 and CDR2 are SGHRS and YFSETQ. CDR3 length: 13 residues. V was trimmed by 4 bases and J by 5 bases, leaving 12 bases between them. Per the original data handling: Estimation of nucleated cell counts was performed using reference gene primer amplification. Data came from immunoSEQ multiplex PCR; TCRdb stores just in-frame clones and leaves some out. That table supplies the V and J calls and clone size; D and trimming were determined from the DNA. There are approximately 80,000 clones in the sample; 86% occur only once, and 8% lies in the top ten. The chain links TRBV5-1 to TRBJ2-5; TRBD1 might be the D (5 bases). The source is a man aged 50-59 years with active COVID-19. Sequencing input: peripheral blood. The CDR3 nucleotides read TGCGCCAGCAGCCGACAGCCTGGTGAGACCCAGTACTTC. Protein sequence: CASSRQPGETQYF.